Sequencing of this T cell receptor beta chain was carried out in a study of blood T cells in healthy people across ages. With regard to this clonotype: Its antigen is currently unknown.

The study's findings and limits: A roughly linear fall in TCR beta diversity per million T cells was seen with increasing age.

Together with a sample-barcoded 5' primer, a J-beta primer mix was included in a second PCR lasting about 7 to 11 cycles. Each cDNA was tagged by a template-switch adaptor containing 12 random nucleotides. Using its own MiXCR run on the 5' RACE reads, TCRdb lists one record per CDR3 protein. This sample has approximately 600,000 distinct CDR3 sequences, with roughly three fifths found just once. This CDR3 is 15 amino acids long. Germline-derived CDR1 and CDR2 are SGHDT and YYEEEE. The V and J ends lost 4 bases and 5 bases, in that order; junction bases with no gene match: 9. V usage is TRBV5-6 and J usage is TRBJ2-5, with 9 bases lining up with TRBD1. The TCR was taken from a man aged 55 to 70 in good health. The sequenced sample consisted of blood. The CDR3 DNA is TGTGCCAGCAGCGGGGGGACAGGGAACTGGGAGACCCAGTACTTC. It translates to CASSGGTGNWETQYF.